This TCR beta chain was recovered during a study of Graves' ophthalmopathy and Graves' hyperthyroidism (dated 2018 in TCRdb). At the level of the whole study: Peripheral blood was collected at initial diagnosis, before any treatment. T-cell repertoires of thyroid tissue and blood were compared in several hyperthyroidism patients. The study used signatures of the TCR beta repertoire to tell Graves' ophthalmopathy apart from Graves' hyperthyroidism and to predict which patients would progress to ophthalmopathy. An independent validation cohort was composed of around 19 hyperthyroidism patients and about 17 patients who later progressed from hyperthyroidism to ophthalmopathy. In total, around 140 blood samples were TCR-sequenced: around 42 ophthalmopathy, some 75 hyperthyroidism and some 17 hyperthyroidism-to-ophthalmopathy patients. The 75 to 100 discovery patients were divided at random into training and test sets in a 7:3 ratio. Following sampling, methimazole starting at 30 mg daily was administered to hyperthyroidism patients, and high-dose intravenous methylprednisolone was administered to ophthalmopathy patients. A discovery set of about a hundred patients (around 45 ophthalmopathy, about 55 stable hyperthyroidism) was enrolled to explore V-J signatures distinguishing ophthalmopathy from hyperthyroidism.

For repertoire sequencing, the TCR beta CDR3 regions were amplified from RNA transcripts. The first round of RT-PCR was done with HTBI primers and the Qiagen OneStep RT-PCR kit, and was followed by a second round of multiplex PCR, then size selection and purification. The libraries underwent paired-end sequencing with 100 bp reads on an Illumina HiSeq2000. In the original analysis: SOAPnuke was used to process the reads, removing any read that contained adapters or uncalled bases, had a mean Phred below 15, or lacked an exact match to the constant primer or identifier. High-quality paired reads were merged with COPE v1.2.5. Each unique nucleotide sequence was treated as a clonotype, and MiTCR v1.1 was used to align the clonotypes to the IMGT TRB V, D and J references. The analysis was limited to V-J combinations with a frequency above 0.0001, which together covered approximately 99% of the repertoires. A TCR clonal expansion and chaos score per V-J combination was defined as the ratio of F50 clonal expansion to chaos observed in the TCRdist matrix. Features were reduced by Welch's t-statistics and random forest to more than 10 V-J combinations, which fed a naive Bayes classifier. The Morisita-Horn index was used to measure how similar the thyroid and blood repertoires were. TCRdb passed the public sequencing reads through fastp at Q25 and MiXCR, retaining productive beta sequences. Rows merge per CDR3 protein into single entries with the most common DNA and genes. For this entry, the V and J calls and clone size follow TCRdb and not the study's own pipeline. In all, the sample holds a few hundred thousand distinct CDR3 sequences, and more than 20% of those were seen once. The top ten clones comprise roughly 3% of the sample.

Deletion took 5 bases off V and 5 bases off J, with a span of 13 bases between the germline ends. CDR1 is given as SGHAT and CDR2 as FQNNGV, both from the germline V gene. The CDR3 covers 13 residues, taking in both the cysteine and the phenylalanine. Just the 39-base CDR3 DNA is kept, in frame starting at base 1. In this sample, this clonotype turned up many times. Its antigen is still unknown. No much larger clonotype is one base removed from it; base qualities were not supplied. Here is what the overall study found, with its caveats: In validation, the model predicted ophthalmopathy progression with nearly 71% sensitivity and roughly 72% specificity; some twelve predicted patients were CT-confirmed with GO in a median of about 6.2 months. Most expanded thyroid clonotypes with a frequency above 0.001 also appeared in blood, which suggests that blood repertoires may reflect the immune response in the thyroid. Sample size was not predetermined statistically, and investigators were not blinded to group allocation. Ophthalmopathy was separated from stable hyperthyroidism by the 13-signature model with 85% to 90% sensitivity and 81% to 84% specificity in cross-validation and with 80%/75% in the test set.

Stable hyperthyroidism was defined as no progression to ophthalmopathy within 18 months of follow-up. Hyperthyroidism patients were newly diagnosed, with disease duration under 2 months, and aged 18 to 65 years. Patients with other autoimmune diseases, uncontrolled infections, pregnancy or lactation were excluded from the study. Clinical symptoms, serum thyroxine, TRAb, thyroid ultrasound and orbital computed tomography formed the basis of the diagnosis. Using Ficoll-Paque density gradient centrifugation, PBMCs were isolated from over 8.5 ml of fresh peripheral blood. Total RNA was extracted using Trizol reagent, and RNA quality was checked on an Agilent 2100 Bioanalyzer.

Sample: peripheral blood. In this chain, TRBV11-2 is recombined with TRBJ2-7; the D gene is perhaps TRBD1 or TRBD2, as each covers 5 bases. This receptor was obtained from a woman aged 18-29 years with stable Graves' hyperthyroidism. Donor details come from another sample of the same person, matched by shared clones. The CDR3 sequence is CASSPLGVNEQYF. Read as DNA, the sequence is TGTGCCAGCAGCCCACTAGGGGTGAACGAGCAGTACTTC.